A single sample is the source of the 11 T cell receptor beta chains below, sequenced in a study of blood T cell repertoires in COVID-19. Clones were sequenced by immunoSEQ multiplex PCR, and TCRdb holds only the in-frame ones, with some missing. Of around 370,000 clones listed, around 90% were seen once; the top ten hold more than 0.95%. Input material: PBMCs or T cells enriched from blood (not recorded which). The receptors shown here come from a woman younger than 30 who had recovered from COVID-19.

The CDR3 sequence: CASSQDPQGAAYNSPLHF. The CDR3 nucleotides read TGCGCCAGCAGCCAAGATCCTCAGGGGGCGGCCTATAATTCACCCCTCCACTTT. The chain carries TRBV4-1 and TRBJ1-6; 8 nucleotides agree with TRBD1. Losses at the gene ends were 0 bases for V and 2 bases for J; bases not matched to a gene: 6. The CDR3 length is 18 residues. Germline values: CDR1 MGHRA, CDR2 YSYEKL.

The sample holds one count of this clone. This chain links TRBV25-1 with TRBJ1-5; D is undetermined. Germline V gene sequence: CDR1 MGHDK, CDR2 SYGVNS. Trimming left V 1 base short and J 4 bases short, with 8 bases between. CDR3 length: 14 amino acids. CDR3 nucleotide sequence: TGTGCCAGCAGTGAATCTCTGCTAAATCAGCCCCAGCATTTT. This translates into CASSESLLNQPQHF.

The V gene is TRBV27, the J gene TRBJ2-3; TRBD1 matches 9 bases. CDR3 length equals 13 residues. Germline CDR1 is MNHEY and CDR2 is SMNVEV (reference sequence). Trimming cost V 5 bases and J 4 bases; bases outside gene matches: 1. Written as DNA, the CDR3 is TGTGCCAGCAGTGGGACAGGGCCAGATACGCAGTATTTT. Amino acid sequence: CASSGTGPDTQYF.

This clone has just a few counts. This chain links TRBV20-1 with TRBJ2-7; D gene uncertain. The CDR3 is 11 amino acids. With 6 bases removed from V and 3 bases from J, the gap between germline ends came to 9 bases. Germline-derived CDR1 and CDR2 are DFQATT and SNEGSKA (reference sequence). As DNA, the CDR3 is TGCAGTGCGGGCCAACTCTACGAGCAGTACTTC. This translates into CSAGQLYEQYF.

V gene TRBV27 combines with J gene TRBJ1-5; D is uncertain. The CDR3 runs 14 residues. Germline values: CDR1 MNHEY, CDR2 SMNVEV (reference sequence). Trimming took off 7 bases at V and 7 bases at J, with 17 bases between the two ends. DNA for the CDR3: TGTGCCAGCATCCCCCATGAGGGAGGACAGCCCCAGCATTTT. It is translated as CASIPHEGGQPQHF.

This rearrangement joins TRBV5-5 to TRBJ2-7; 7 bases line up with TRBD1. V lost 3 bases, J lost 0 bases, and 12 bases stayed unmatched. The CDR3 is 17 residues long. CDR1 SGHKS and CDR2 YYEKEE come from the germline V gene (reference sequence). The DNA of the CDR3 is TGTGCCAGCAGCTGGGGGATACAGGGGTTTAGCTCCTACGAGCAGTACTTC. It is translated as CASSWGIQGFSSYEQYF.

The chain links TRBV27 to TRBJ2-1; 7 bases fit TRBD1. CDR1 MNHEY and CDR2 SMNVEV come from the germline V gene (reference sequence). This CDR3 has 15 amino acids. The ends lost 5 bases at V and 3 bases at J; junction bases unmatched: 7. CDR3 residues: CASSPIDRDYNEQFF. CDR3 in DNA: TGTGCCAGCAGTCCAATAGACAGGGACTACAATGAGCAGTTCTTC.

About this clone itself: This sample includes further DNA sequences coding for the same CDR3. CDR3 sequence (DNA): TGTGCCAGCAGCTCGACGGGGTACACCGGGGAGCTGTTTTTT. Its translation: CASSSTGYTGELFF. The chain couples TRBV7-9 to TRBJ2-2; tentative D call: TRBD2 (5 bases). The CDR3 covers 14 residues. In germline, CDR1 is SEHNR, CDR2 FQNEAQ (reference sequence). V lost 4 bases, J lost 3 bases, and 9 bases lay in between.

This clone was seen only once. V gene TRBV29-1 combines with J gene TRBJ1-1, with 9 bases that match TRBD1. Per the germline V gene, CDR1 is SQVTM and CDR2 is ANQGSEA. The V and J ends lost 6 bases and 0 bases, in that order; junction bases with no gene match: 8. The CDR3 has 15 amino acids. The CDR3 nucleotides are TGCAGCGTGGTCCCGGGACAGGGCCTGAACACTGAAGCTTTCTTT. Its protein is CSVVPGQGLNTEAFF.

V is TRBV6-5 and J is TRBJ1-5, with 7 bases aligning to TRBD1. V gave up 6 bases and J gave up 0 bases; unmatched junction bases: 5. The CDR3 is 15 amino acids. Germline lookup yields CDR1 MNHEY and CDR2 SVGAGI. The CDR3 sequence: CASRSTGHSNQPQHF. The DNA for the CDR3 is TGTGCCAGCAGATCGACAGGGCATAGCAATCAGCCCCAGCATTTT.

The CDR3 DNA follows: TGTGCCAGTAGTATACCCAGGGTCTATGGCTACACCTTC. Translating it yields CASSIPRVYGYTF. The chain carries TRBV19 and TRBJ1-2, with D possibly TRBD1 on 5 matching bases. V was trimmed by 2 bases and J by 4 bases, leaving 8 bases between them. CDR1 and CDR2 (germline): LNHDA, SQIVND (reference sequence). The CDR3 contains 13 residues.